These 32 T cell receptor beta chains came from one sample sequenced in a study of vaccination and CD4 T cells after COVID-19. The Oncomine TCR Beta short-read assay was what sequenced the DNA obtained from cultured CD4+ T cells. MiXCR, run by TCRdb on the PCR reads, gives a single entry per CDR3 protein. The sample consists of 20,000 to 25,000 distinct CDR3 sequences, 30% to 45% of them appearing once. Time point noted: late sampling 161 to 241 days after vaccination in a few convalescent patients. Stated treatment: approximately 10-day PBMC culture with coronavirus spike peptide pools or control peptides (ViraFEST assay). No antigen has been identified for these receptors. The sample in question was CD4+ T cells from blood, cultured in vitro, obtained about 7 months after SARS-CoV-2 vaccination. Receptor source: a human donor who had recovered from COVID-19.

The V and J genes are TRBV20-1 and TRBJ2-7, with unresolved D. Germline CDR1 DFQATT, CDR2 SNEGSKA (reference sequence). V was trimmed by 3 bases and J by 6 bases, leaving 15 bases between them. CDR3 length equals 13 residues. The CDR3: CSARKIAATEQYF. The CDR3, as DNA: TGCAGTGCTAGGAAGATAGCCGCCACCGAGCAGTACTTC.

This clonotype has more than one count but fewer than ten. The rearrangement links TRBV20-1 to TRBJ1-1, with D unresolved. The germline V gene encodes CDR1 DFQATT and CDR2 SNEGSKA (reference sequence). With 4 bases removed from V and 4 bases from J, the gap between germline ends came to 10 bases. The CDR3 spans 12 residues. The chain's CDR3 is CSANPRTTEAFF. Written as DNA, the CDR3 is TGCAGTGCTAATCCAAGGACCACTGAAGCTTTCTTT.

This clonotype was found a few times. The chain couples TRBV28 to TRBJ1-1; TRBD1 matches 8 bases. V gave up 2 bases and J gave up 2 bases; unmatched junction bases: 4. This CDR3 has 15 residues. Germline CDR1 reads MDHEN; CDR2 reads SYDVKM. This chain's CDR3 is CASSLSQGANTEAFF. Written as DNA, the CDR3 is TGTGCCAGCAGTTTAAGTCAGGGGGCTAACACTGAAGCTTTCTTT.

This clonotype was picked up a small number of times. V and J are TRBV10-3 and TRBJ2-5; 7 bases align to TRBD1. Trimming at V came to 5 bases and at J to 1 base, leaving 7 bases not matched to a gene. Looked up from germline, CDR1 is ENHRY and CDR2 is SYGVKD. This CDR3 comprises 15 residues. The CDR3 protein is CAISQGQPVQETQYF. CDR3 nucleotides: TGTGCCATCAGTCAGGGACAGCCAGTCCAAGAGACCCAGTACTTC.

The chain couples TRBV20-1 to TRBJ1-1, with D maybe TRBD1 (6 bases). Germline CDR1 reads DFQATT; CDR2 reads SNEGSKA (reference sequence). The CDR3 extends over 14 amino acids. Trimming pared 5 bases from V and 0 bases from J, leaving 13 bases between. CDR3: CSAGTGTMNTEAFF. In DNA form, the CDR3 reads TGCAGTGCTGGAACAGGGACAATGAACACTGAAGCTTTCTTT.

V gene TRBV21-1 combines with J gene TRBJ2-7; the table's D gene call, TRBD2, was not cross checked with the DNA. TRBV21-1 represents a pseudogene. The CDR3 extends over 13 amino acids. The CDR3 sequence: CASSNGSCHEQYF. CDR3 DNA: TGTGCCAGCAGCAATGGGAGTTGCCACGAGCAGTACTTC.

The chain combines TRBV29-1 with TRBJ1-1; D perhaps matches TRBD1 (5 bases). V lost 6 bases to trimming and J lost 4 bases, with 15 bases between them. The CDR3 consists of 13 residues. From germline, CDR1 is SQVTM and CDR2 ANQGSEA. The CDR3 spells CSVHRGLGTEAFF. For the CDR3, the DNA is TGCAGCGTCCACCGGGGCCTCGGCACTGAAGCTTTCTTT.

This chain links TRBV9 with TRBJ1-6; D might be TRBD1 (6 bases). This CDR3 is built from 13 residues. CDR1 and CDR2 (germline): SGDLS, YYNGEE. V shed 3 bases and J shed 11 bases, with 12 bases lying between them. The CDR3 loop is CASSETGLAPLHF. The CDR3 DNA reads as TGTGCCAGCAGCGAGACAGGATTGGCACCCCTCCACTTT.

This clonotype was seen only once. This chain joins TRBV20-1 and TRBJ2-1; 12 bases agree with TRBD2. Unmatched junction bases numbered 6, after V lost 2 bases and J lost 4 bases. The CDR3 runs 16 residues. Germline CDR1 is DFQATT and CDR2 is SNEGSKA (reference sequence). CDR3 sequence (DNA): TGCAGTGCTAGACTAAGGACTAGCGGGACTTACAATGAGCAGTTCTTC. This gives the protein CSARLRTSGTYNEQFF.

V is TRBV7-8 and J is TRBJ2-6; D is unresolved. Germline CDR1 SGHVS, CDR2 FQNEAQ. The CDR3 runs to 16 residues. The V end was cut by 0 bases, the J end by 1 base, with 7 bases between. CDR3: CASSLALGSGANVLTF. CDR3 bases: TGTGCCAGCAGCTTAGCGCTCGGGTCTGGGGCCAACGTCCTGACTTTC.

In its sample, this clonotype was seen once. This rearrangement joins TRBV27 to TRBJ2-1, with D possibly matching TRBD1 (6 bases). Trimming shortened V by 6 bases and J by 5 bases, and 11 bases separated the two germline ends. The CDR3 has 13 residues. CDR1 is MNHEY, CDR2 SMNVEV, per germline (reference sequence). In DNA, the CDR3 is TGTGCCAGCAGCAGAGACAGGAACAATGAGCAGTTCTTC. Its protein product is CASSRDRNNEQFF.

The V call is TRBV7-9, the J call TRBJ2-1; no clear D. V lost 5 bases and J lost 0, with 8 bases in between. This CDR3 has 14 residues. Germline V lookup: CDR1 SEHNR, CDR2 FQNEAQ (reference sequence). CDR3 DNA sequence: TGTGCCAGCAGCCCTCGTGTCTCCTACAATGAGCAGTTCTTC. The encoded protein is CASSPRVSYNEQFF.

J is TRBJ2-1 and V is TRBV29-1; no reliable D call. The V and J ends lost 6 bases and 5 bases respectively, with 14 bases between them. CDR1 is SQVTM, CDR2 ANQGSEA, per germline. The CDR3 has 13 residues. The DNA for the CDR3 is TGCAGCGTCGATAGGCGGAACAACAATGAGCAGTTCTTC. Translated: CSVDRRNNNEQFF.

In this sample, this clonotype turned up a few times. The chain employs TRBV7-2 and TRBJ1-6; weak D call: TRBD1 (5 bases). The germline gives CDR1 SGHTA, CDR2 FQGNSA. The CDR3 sequence is 15 residues long. With 0 bases removed from V and 7 bases from J, the gap between germline ends came to 10 bases. The CDR3 region has the DNA TGTGCCAGCAGCTTAGCAGGGGCCCCAAATTCACCCCTCCACTTT. It translates to CASSLAGAPNSPLHF.

The V gene is TRBV6-1, the J gene TRBJ2-7; D is perhaps TRBD1 (5 bases). The ends were cut back, 8 bases at V and 6 bases at J, with 11 bases in the middle. This CDR3 spans 11 amino acids. In germline, CDR1 is MNHNS, CDR2 SASEGT. Here the CDR3 DNA reads TGTGCCAGCGAGAGCAGGGTCGAGCAGTACTTC. Its protein product is CASESRVEQYF.

This clonotype was counted a few times. This chain joins TRBV6-1 and TRBJ2-7; D is undetermined. V lost 6 bases, J lost 6 bases, and 15 bases lay in between. This CDR3 is built from 13 residues. CDR1 is MNHNS, CDR2 SASEGT, per germline. The CDR3 coding sequence is TGTGCCAGCAGGGTTACTTTGACGGCCGAGCAGTACTTC. Protein: CASRVTLTAEQYF.

J is TRBJ2-5 and V is TRBV19; D may be TRBD2 (6 bases). This CDR3 region has 13 residues. Trimming stripped 8 bases from V and 0 bases from J, with 10 bases between. Germline CDR1 and CDR2: LNHDA and SQIVND (reference sequence). The CDR3 spells CASSRGYQETQYF. For the CDR3, the DNA is TGTGCCAGTTCCCGGGGGTACCAAGAGACCCAGTACTTC.

This chain links TRBV6-1 with TRBJ2-7, with 9 positions matching TRBD2. Per the germline V gene, CDR1 is MNHNS and CDR2 is SASEGT. This CDR3 is built from 15 residues. V shed 6 bases and J 1 base; nucleotides not matched to a gene: 7. The CDR3 loop reads CASSRGLAKSYEQYF. CDR3 sequence (DNA): TGTGCCAGCAGCAGGGGACTAGCTAAGTCCTACGAGCAGTACTTC.

This clonotype has only a few counts. V usage is TRBV28 and J usage is TRBJ2-3; D is ambiguous. Deletions cut 4 bases from V and 4 bases from J, with 3 bases between. This CDR3 region has 11 residues. The germline gives CDR1 MDHEN, CDR2 SYDVKM. CDR3 sequence: CASSSADTQYF. CDR3 nucleotide sequence: TGTGCCAGCAGTTCCGCAGATACGCAGTATTTT.

V is TRBV7-9 and J is TRBJ2-7, with D maybe TRBD1 (5 bases). Germline V gene sequence: CDR1 SEHNR, CDR2 FQNEAQ (reference sequence). The V gene lost 3 bases and the J gene lost 5 bases, with 14 bases spanning the gap. This CDR3 is built from 14 residues. The CDR3 nucleotides read TGTGCCAGCAGCTTTTCCCAGGGTGATGACGAGCAGTACTTC. Amino acids: CASSFSQGDDEQYF.

The rearrangement links TRBV19 to TRBJ2-5; D perhaps matches TRBD2 (6 bases). The V gene lost 6 bases and the J gene lost 0 bases, with 8 bases spanning the gap. The CDR3 spans 13 residues. Per germline, CDR1 LNHDA and CDR2 SQIVND (reference sequence). The CDR3: CASRGDYQETQYF. The CDR3 region has the DNA TGTGCCAGTAGGGGGGACTACCAAGAGACCCAGTACTTC.

The chain recombines TRBV6-1 with TRBJ2-7; 9 nucleotides match TRBD2. The V gene's germline CDR1 is MNHNS and CDR2 SASEGT. There are 15 residues in the CDR3. V trimming: 5 bases; J trimming: 1 base; junction bases outside the gene matches: 6. The CDR3 DNA reads TGTGCCAGCAGTCGCTCAAGCGGGAGGTCCTACGAGCAGTACTTC. Amino acids: CASSRSSGRSYEQYF.

The rearrangement joins TRBV6-1 to TRBJ2-7, with TRBD1 matching over 10 bases. The CDR3 covers 16 residues. Germline V CDR1 and CDR2: MNHNS, SASEGT. V shed 7 bases and J 5 bases; nucleotides not matched to a gene: 14. The CDR3, as DNA: TGTGCCAGCAAGCGGATCCCGGGACAGGGGAGCAACGAGCAGTACTTC. This translates into CASKRIPGQGSNEQYF.

Sample share makes this clonotype medium-sized. V gene TRBV7-2 combines with J gene TRBJ2-5; TRBD2 agrees at 16 bases. The CDR3 is made up of 16 amino acids. In germline, CDR1 is SGHTA, CDR2 FQGNSA. Trimming cost V 6 bases and J 5 bases; bases outside gene matches: 6. The CDR3 nucleotides are TGTGCCAGCAGGGTCGGGACTAGCGGGAGGGGGGAGACCCAGTACTTC. Its protein is CASRVGTSGRGETQYF.

Only a few counts were recorded for this clonotype. The chain links TRBV7-9 to TRBJ1-5; 7 nucleotides agree with TRBD1. V dropped 5 bases and J dropped 4; count of bases not matched to a gene: 8. Germline assignment: CDR1 SEHNR and CDR2 FQNEAQ (reference sequence). The CDR3 length is 15 residues. The CDR3 DNA reads as TGTGCCAGCAGCCCCAGGGGGACCGAAAATCAGCCCCAGCATTTT. This codes for CASSPRGTENQPQHF.

By share, this clonotype counts as medium-sized (0.01 to 0.1%). This CDR3 reads CSASQGAALETQYF. DNA for the CDR3: TGCAGTGCTAGCCAGGGGGCCGCCTTAGAGACCCAGTACTTC. The chain uses TRBV20-1 and TRBJ2-5, with 8 bases fitting TRBD1. V shed 3 bases and J 4 bases; nucleotides not matched to a gene: 7. Germline values: CDR1 DFQATT, CDR2 SNEGSKA (reference sequence). CDR3 length: 14 amino acids.

The chain couples TRBV6-2 or TRBV6-3 to TRBJ2-7, with D possibly being TRBD2 (5 bases). The length of the CDR3 is 17 residues. The V gene lost 5 bases and the J gene lost 2 bases, with 22 bases spanning the gap. Looked up from germline, CDR1 is MNHEY and CDR2 is SVGEGT. For the CDR3, the DNA is TGTGCCAGCAGTACTCGAGGGTACGGTAGAACTGCCTACGAGCAGTACTTC. Protein sequence: CASSTRGYGRTAYEQYF.

The chain combines TRBV6-2 or TRBV6-3 with TRBJ2-7; D call uncertain. Trimming took 6 bases from V and 1 from J, leaving 13 bases between them. CDR1 MNHEY and CDR2 SVGEGT come from the germline V gene. This CDR3 is 14 amino acids long. CDR3 DNA sequence: TGTGCCAGCAGGTTGGGTGGGGTGTCCTACGAGCAGTACTTC. Translation gives CASRLGGVSYEQYF.

This clonotype has only a few counts. The V call is TRBV20-1, the J call TRBJ2-1, with no clear D. The CDR3 extends over 13 amino acids. Between the trimmed V and J ends, which lost 6 bases and 2 bases, there was a span of 11 bases. Germline V gene sequence: CDR1 DFQATT, CDR2 SNEGSKA (reference sequence). CDR3 in amino acids: CSASTQTYNEQFF. The CDR3 DNA is TGCAGTGCCAGCACTCAAACCTACAATGAGCAGTTCTTC.

This chain connects TRBV5-4 to TRBJ2-5; TRBD2 is a possible D gene (6 bases). This CDR3 contains 15 residues. With 6 bases removed from V and 5 bases from J, the gap between germline ends came to 20 bases. The V gene's germline CDR1 is SGHNT and CDR2 YYREEE (reference sequence). CDR3 region: CASTPPGGNLETQYF. CDR3 DNA: TGTGCCAGCACTCCGCCCGGAGGGAACTTGGAGACCCAGTACTTC.

The genes are TRBV10-3 and TRBJ2-1; D call uncertain. The CDR3 consists of 12 residues. Looked up from germline, CDR1 is ENHRY and CDR2 is SYGVKD. Trimming took off 0 bases at V and 5 bases at J, with 2 bases between the two ends. Here the CDR3 DNA reads TGTGCCATCAGTGAGTCGGACAATGAGCAGTTCTTC. It translates to CAISESDNEQFF.

The V gene is TRBV20-1, the J gene TRBJ1-2; D is undetermined. There are 16 residues in the CDR3. V dropped 6 bases and J dropped 5 bases, with 25 bases sitting between them. CDR1 DFQATT and CDR2 SNEGSKA come from the germline V gene (reference sequence). In DNA, the CDR3 is TGCAGTGCCCCCAAGGGATCGGCCCCAGAGGGATATGGCTACACCTTC. This codes for CSAPKGSAPEGYGYTF.